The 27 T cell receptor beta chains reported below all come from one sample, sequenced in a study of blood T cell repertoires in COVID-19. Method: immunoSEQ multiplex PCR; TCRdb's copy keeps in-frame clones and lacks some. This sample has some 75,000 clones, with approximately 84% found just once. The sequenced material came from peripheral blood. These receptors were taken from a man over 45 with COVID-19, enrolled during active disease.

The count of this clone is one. CDR3 in amino acids: CASSQPGEGEKLFF. As DNA, the CDR3 is TGCGCCAGCAGCCAGCCGGGAGAAGGGGAAAAACTGTTTTTT. The V call is TRBV4-1, the J call TRBJ1-4, with unresolved D. V was trimmed by 3 bases and J by 8 bases, leaving 13 bases between them. The length of the CDR3 is 14 residues. Germline V lookup: CDR1 MGHRA, CDR2 YSYEKL.

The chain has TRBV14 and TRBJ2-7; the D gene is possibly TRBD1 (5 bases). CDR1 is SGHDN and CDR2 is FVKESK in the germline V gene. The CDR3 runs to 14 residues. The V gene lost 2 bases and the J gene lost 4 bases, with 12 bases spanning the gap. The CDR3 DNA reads TGTGCCAGCAGCCAATTAGACAGCCGTTACGAGCAGTACTTC. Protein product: CASSQLDSRYEQYF. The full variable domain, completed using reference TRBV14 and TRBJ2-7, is EAGVTQFPSHSVIEKGQTVTLRCDPISGHDNLYWYRRVMGKEIKFLLHFVKESKQDESGMPNNRFLAERTGGTYSTLKVQPAELEDSGVYFCASSQLDSRYEQYFGPGTRLTVT.

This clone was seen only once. The CDR3, as DNA: TGTGCCAGCAGCCAATTCAGCGGGCCGGGGGTCGAGCAGTTCTTC. It encodes CASSQFSGPGVEQFF. The chain couples TRBV3-1 (or the pseudogene TRBV3-2) to TRBJ2-1, with D possibly matching TRBD2 (6 bases). V gave up 2 bases and J gave up 10 bases, with 18 bases separating them. The CDR3 is made up of 15 amino acids. Germline V gives CDR1 LGHDT, CDR2 YNNKEL (reference sequence).

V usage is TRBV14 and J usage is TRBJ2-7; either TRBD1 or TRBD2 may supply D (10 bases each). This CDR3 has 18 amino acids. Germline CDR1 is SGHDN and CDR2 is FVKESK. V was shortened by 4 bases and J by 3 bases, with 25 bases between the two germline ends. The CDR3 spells CASSRLTGGGTSVYEQYF. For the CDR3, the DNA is TGTGCCAGCAGCCGCCTGACAGGGGGCGGGACTAGCGTCTACGAGCAGTACTTC. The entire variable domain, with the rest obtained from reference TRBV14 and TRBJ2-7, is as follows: EAGVTQFPSHSVIEKGQTVTLRCDPISGHDNLYWYRRVMGKEIKFLLHFVKESKQDESGMPNNRFLAERTGGTYSTLKVQPAELEDSGVYFCASSRLTGGGTSVYEQYFGPGTRLTVT.

The CDR3 spells CASSPDRGRYNSPLHF. The CDR3 region has the DNA TGTGCCAGCAGCCCGGACAGGGGCAGGTATAATTCACCCCTCCACTTT. This rearrangement joins TRBV5-6 to TRBJ1-6, with TRBD1 identical over 9 bases. CDR3 length: 16 residues. Germline values: CDR1 SGHDT, CDR2 YYEEEE. Trimming removed 4 bases from V and 4 bases from J; junction bases left unmatched: 6. The variable domain in full, completed from reference TRBV5-6 and TRBJ1-6, reads DAGVTQSPTHLIKTRGQQVTLRCSPKSGHDTVSWYQQALGQGPQFIFQYYEEEERQRGNFPDRFSGHQFPNYSSELNVNALLLGDSALYLCASSPDRGRYNSPLHFGNGTRLTVT.

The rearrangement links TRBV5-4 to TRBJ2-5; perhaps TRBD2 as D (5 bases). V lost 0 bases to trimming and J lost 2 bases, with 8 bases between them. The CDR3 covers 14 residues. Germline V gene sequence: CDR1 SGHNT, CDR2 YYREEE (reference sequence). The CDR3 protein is CASSLGWEQETQYF. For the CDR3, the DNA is TGTGCCAGCAGCTTGGGGTGGGAGCAAGAGACCCAGTACTTC.

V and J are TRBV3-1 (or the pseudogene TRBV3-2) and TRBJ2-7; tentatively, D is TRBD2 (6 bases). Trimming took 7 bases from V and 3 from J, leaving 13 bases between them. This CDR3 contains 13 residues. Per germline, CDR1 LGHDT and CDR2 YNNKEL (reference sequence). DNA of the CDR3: TGTGCCAGCACCACCCGGGGGTTCTACGAGCAGTACTTC. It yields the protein CASTTRGFYEQYF.

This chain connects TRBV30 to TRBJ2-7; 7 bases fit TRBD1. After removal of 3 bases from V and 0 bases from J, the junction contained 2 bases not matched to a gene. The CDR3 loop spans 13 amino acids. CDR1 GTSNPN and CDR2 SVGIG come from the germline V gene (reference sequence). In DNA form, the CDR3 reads TGTGCCTGGAGGAGGGACAGCTCCTACGAGCAGTACTTC. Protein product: CAWRRDSSYEQYF.

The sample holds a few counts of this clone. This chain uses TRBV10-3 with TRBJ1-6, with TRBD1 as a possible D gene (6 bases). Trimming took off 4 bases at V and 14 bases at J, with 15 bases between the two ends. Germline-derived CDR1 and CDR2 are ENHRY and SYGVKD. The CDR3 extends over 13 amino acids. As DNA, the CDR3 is TGTGCCATCAGTGGCCCCAGGGGACGGACCCTCCACTTT. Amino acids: CAISGPRGRTLHF.

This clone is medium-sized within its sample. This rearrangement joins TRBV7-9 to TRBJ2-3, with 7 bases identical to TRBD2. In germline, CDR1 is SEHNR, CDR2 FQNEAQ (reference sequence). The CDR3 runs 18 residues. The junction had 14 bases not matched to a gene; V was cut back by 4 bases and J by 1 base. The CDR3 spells CASSSTVWAGDRTDTQYF. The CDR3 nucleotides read TGTGCCAGCAGCTCTACAGTTTGGGCGGGGGACCGCACAGATACGCAGTATTTT.

The CDR3 spells CASSQGTGVYGYTF. CDR3 DNA: TGTGCCAGCAGCCAAGGGACAGGGGTCTATGGCTACACCTTC. This chain links TRBV3-1 (or the pseudogene TRBV3-2) with TRBJ1-2; 9 bases map to TRBD1. From germline, CDR1 is LGHDT and CDR2 YNNKEL (reference sequence). The CDR3 contains 14 residues. The V segment lost 1 base and the J segment 4 bases; nucleotides outside the gene matches: 1.

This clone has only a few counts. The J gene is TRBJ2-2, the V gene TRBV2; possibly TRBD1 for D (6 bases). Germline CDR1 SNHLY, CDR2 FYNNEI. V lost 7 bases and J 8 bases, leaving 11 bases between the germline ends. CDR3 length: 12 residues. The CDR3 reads CASTGVPGELFF. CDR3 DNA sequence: TGTGCCAGCACAGGGGTACCAGGGGAGCTGTTTTTT.

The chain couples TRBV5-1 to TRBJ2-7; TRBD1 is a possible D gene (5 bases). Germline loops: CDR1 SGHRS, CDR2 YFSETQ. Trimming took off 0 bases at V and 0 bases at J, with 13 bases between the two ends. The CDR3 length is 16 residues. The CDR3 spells CASSLAPGSGSYEQYF. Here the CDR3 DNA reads TGCGCCAGCAGCTTGGCCCCAGGGTCTGGCTCCTACGAGCAGTACTTC.

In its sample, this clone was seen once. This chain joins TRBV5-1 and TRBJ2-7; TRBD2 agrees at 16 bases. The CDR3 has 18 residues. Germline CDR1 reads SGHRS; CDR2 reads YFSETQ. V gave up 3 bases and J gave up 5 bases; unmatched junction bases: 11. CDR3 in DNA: TGCGCCAGCAGCTCCGGGACTAGCGGGAGGGCCCTCCTCCACGAGCAGTACTTC. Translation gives CASSSGTSGRALLHEQYF.

The CDR3 spells CASSQETGRANYGYTF. CDR3 bases: TGCGCCAGCAGCCAGGAAACAGGGCGAGCTAACTATGGCTACACCTTC. The rearrangement joins TRBV4-3 to TRBJ1-2; a weak D match, TRBD1 (6 bases). The length of the CDR3 is 16 residues. Germline loops: CDR1 LGHNA, CDR2 YSLEER. The V end lost 3 bases, the J end lost 0 bases, and 14 bases lay between the germline ends.

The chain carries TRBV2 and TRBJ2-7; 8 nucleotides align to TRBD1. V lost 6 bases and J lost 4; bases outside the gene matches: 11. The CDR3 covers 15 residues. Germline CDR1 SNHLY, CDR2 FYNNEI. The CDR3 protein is CASSRDRGESYEQYF. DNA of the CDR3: TGTGCCAGCAGCCGCGACAGGGGAGAAAGTTACGAGCAGTACTTC.

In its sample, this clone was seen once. The CDR3 DNA sequence: TGTGCCAGCCCGCGGGGGTCGCGCACTGAAGCTTTCTTT. Its translation is CASPRGSRTEAFF. The rearrangement links TRBV6-4 to TRBJ1-1, with D perhaps matching TRBD1 (5 bases). CDR3 length equals 13 residues. Germline CDR1 reads MRHNA; CDR2 reads SNTAGT. The V and J ends lost 8 bases and 4 bases respectively, with 14 bases between them.

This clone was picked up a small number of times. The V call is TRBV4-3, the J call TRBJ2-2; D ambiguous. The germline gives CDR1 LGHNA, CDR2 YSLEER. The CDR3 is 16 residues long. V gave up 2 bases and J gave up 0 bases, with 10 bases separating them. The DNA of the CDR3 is TGCGCCAGCAGCCAACAATTAAACACGAACACCGGGGAGCTGTTTTTT. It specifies CASSQQLNTNTGELFF.

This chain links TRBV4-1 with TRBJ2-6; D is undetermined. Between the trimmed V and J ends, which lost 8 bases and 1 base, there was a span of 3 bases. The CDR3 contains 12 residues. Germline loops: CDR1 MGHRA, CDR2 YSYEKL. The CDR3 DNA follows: TGCGCCAGCTATTCTGGGGCCAACGTCCTGACTTTC. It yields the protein CASYSGANVLTF.

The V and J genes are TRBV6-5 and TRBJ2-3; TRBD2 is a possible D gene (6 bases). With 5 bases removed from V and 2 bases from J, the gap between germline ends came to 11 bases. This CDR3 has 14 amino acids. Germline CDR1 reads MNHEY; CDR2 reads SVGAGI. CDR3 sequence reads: CASSPGLLTDTQYF. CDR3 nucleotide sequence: TGTGCCAGCAGTCCGGGACTCCTCACAGATACGCAGTATTTT.

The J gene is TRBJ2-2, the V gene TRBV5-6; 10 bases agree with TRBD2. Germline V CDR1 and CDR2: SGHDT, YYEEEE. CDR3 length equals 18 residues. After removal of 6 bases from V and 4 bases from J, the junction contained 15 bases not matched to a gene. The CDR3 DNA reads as TGTGCCAGCACCCCGAAGGGGCGGACTAGCGGTCTCACCGGGGAGCTGTTTTTT. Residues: CASTPKGRTSGLTGELFF.

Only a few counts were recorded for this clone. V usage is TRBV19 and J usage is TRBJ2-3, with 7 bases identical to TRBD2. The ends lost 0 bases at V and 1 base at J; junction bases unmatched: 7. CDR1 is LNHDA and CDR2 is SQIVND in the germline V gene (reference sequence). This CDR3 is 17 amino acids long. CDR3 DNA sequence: TGTGCCAGTAGTATAGACCCCTCGGCGGGGGGCACAGATACGCAGTATTTT. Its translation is CASSIDPSAGGTDTQYF.

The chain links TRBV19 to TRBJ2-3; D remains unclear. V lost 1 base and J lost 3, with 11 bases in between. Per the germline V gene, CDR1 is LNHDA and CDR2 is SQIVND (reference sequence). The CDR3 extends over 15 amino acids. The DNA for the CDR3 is TGTGCCAGTAGTATAGGTTCTCGAGCGACAGATACGCAGTATTTT. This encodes CASSIGSRATDTQYF.

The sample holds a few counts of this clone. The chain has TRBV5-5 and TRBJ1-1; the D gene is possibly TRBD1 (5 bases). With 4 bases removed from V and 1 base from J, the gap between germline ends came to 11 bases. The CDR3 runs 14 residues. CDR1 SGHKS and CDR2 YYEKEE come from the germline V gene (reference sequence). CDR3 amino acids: CASSPGPGNTEAFF. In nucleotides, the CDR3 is TGTGCCAGCAGCCCAGGGCCCGGGAACACTGAAGCTTTCTTT. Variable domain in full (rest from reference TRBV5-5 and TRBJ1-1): DAGVTQSPTHLIKTRGQQVTLRCSPISGHKSVSWYQQVLGQGPQFIFQYYEKEERGRGNFPDRFSARQFPNYSSELNVNALLLGDSALYLCASSPGPGNTEAFFGQGTRLTVV.

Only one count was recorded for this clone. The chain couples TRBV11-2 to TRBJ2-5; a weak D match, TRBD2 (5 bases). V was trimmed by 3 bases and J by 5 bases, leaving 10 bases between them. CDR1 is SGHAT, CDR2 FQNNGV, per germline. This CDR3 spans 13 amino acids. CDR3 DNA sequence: TGTGCCAGCAGCTTCGGACTCGCTGAGACCCAGTACTTC. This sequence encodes CASSFGLAETQYF.

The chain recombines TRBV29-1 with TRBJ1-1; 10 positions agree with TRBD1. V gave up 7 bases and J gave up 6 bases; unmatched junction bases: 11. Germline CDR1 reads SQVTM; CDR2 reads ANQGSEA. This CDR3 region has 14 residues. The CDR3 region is CSARATGGEAEAFF. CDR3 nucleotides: TGCAGCGCGAGGGCGACAGGGGGCGAGGCTGAAGCTTTCTTT.

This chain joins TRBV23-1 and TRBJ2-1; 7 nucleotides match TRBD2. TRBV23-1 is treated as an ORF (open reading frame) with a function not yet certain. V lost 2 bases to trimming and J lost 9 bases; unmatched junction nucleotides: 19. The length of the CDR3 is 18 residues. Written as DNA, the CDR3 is TGCGCCAGCAGTCAAAGGGAGACTAGCCGGACCGGTGAGGGTGAGCAGTTCTTC. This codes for CASSQRETSRTGEGEQFF.